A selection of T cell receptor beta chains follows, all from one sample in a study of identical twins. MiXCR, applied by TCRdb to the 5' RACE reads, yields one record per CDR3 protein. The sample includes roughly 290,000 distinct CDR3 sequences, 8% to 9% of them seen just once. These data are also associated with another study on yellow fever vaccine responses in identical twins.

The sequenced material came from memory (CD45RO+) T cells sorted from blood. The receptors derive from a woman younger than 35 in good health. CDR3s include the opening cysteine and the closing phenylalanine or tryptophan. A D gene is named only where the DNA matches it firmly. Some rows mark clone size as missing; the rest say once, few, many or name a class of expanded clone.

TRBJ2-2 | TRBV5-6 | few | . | TGTGCCAGCAGCCTTTGGACGGCGAACACCGGGGAGCTGTTTTTT | CASSLWTANTGELFF
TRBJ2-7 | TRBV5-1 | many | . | TGCGCCAGCAGCTTTGGGGCTCGACAGGATTACTACGAGCAGTACTTC | CASSFGARQDYYEQYF
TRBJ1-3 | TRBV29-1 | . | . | TGCAGCGTTGGTGCAGACTCTGGAAACACCATATATTTT | CSVGADSGNTIYF
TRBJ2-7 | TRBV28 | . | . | TGTGCCAGCAGTTTACCCCTCTCCGGGAGAGGCGAGCAGTACTTC | CASSLPLSGRGEQYF
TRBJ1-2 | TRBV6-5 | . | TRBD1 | TGTGCCAGCAGTCACCCACTCAGACAGGGGACCTATGGCTACACCTTC | CASSHPLRQGTYGYTF
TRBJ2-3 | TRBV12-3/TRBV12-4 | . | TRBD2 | TGTGCCACCAGTTCACTAGCGGGAGGGCCCGATACGCAGTATTTT | CATSSLAGGPDTQYF
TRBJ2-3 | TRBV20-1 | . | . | TGCAGTGCTAGAGATCCTAGGGGGGGTACGCAGTATTTT | CSARDPRGGTQYF
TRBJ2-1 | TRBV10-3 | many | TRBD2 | TGTGCCATCACGCGGACTAGCGGGAGGGATGAGCAGTTCTTC | CAITRTSGRDEQFF
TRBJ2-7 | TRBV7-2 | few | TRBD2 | TGTGCCAGCAGCCTAGGGACTAGCGGGAGTAAGGGCGAGCAGTACTTC | CASSLGTSGSKGEQYF
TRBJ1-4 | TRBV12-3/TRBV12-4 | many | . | TGTGCCAGCAGTTTGAGGATAAATGAAAAACTGTTTTTT | CASSLRINEKLFF
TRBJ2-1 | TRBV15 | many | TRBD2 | TGTGCCACCAGCGGAGGGACTAGCGGGAGTAATGAGCAGTTCTTC | CATSGGTSGSNEQFF
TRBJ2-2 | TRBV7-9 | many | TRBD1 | TGTGCCCTGGGACAGGGTAATACCGGGGAGCTGTTTTTT | CALGQGNTGELFF
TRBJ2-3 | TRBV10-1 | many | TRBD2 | TGCGCCAGCAGTGAGAGTATGGGACTAGCGGGGGCCCGTCGAGATACGCAGTATTTT | CASSESMGLAGARRDTQYF
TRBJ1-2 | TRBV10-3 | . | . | TGTGCCATCAGTGAAGACGGGATGATGCCGCGGGGCTACACCTTC | CAISEDGMMPRGYTF
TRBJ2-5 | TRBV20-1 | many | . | TGCAGTGCTGGAGGACCGGGGAGGCAAGAGACCCAGTACTTC | CSAGGPGRQETQYF
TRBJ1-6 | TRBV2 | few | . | TGTGCCAGCCTCACCAGGGACGATAATTCACCCCTCCACTTT | CASLTRDDNSPLHF
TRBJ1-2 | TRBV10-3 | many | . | TGTGCCATCAGTGAGTCCCTTGGGGTCGGCTACACCTTC | CAISESLGVGYTF
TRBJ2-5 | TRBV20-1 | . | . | TGCAGTGCTAGGGGGGACTACCAAGAGACCCAGTACTTC | CSARGDYQETQYF
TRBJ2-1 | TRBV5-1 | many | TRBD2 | TGCGCCAGCAGCCCCACTAGCGGGGGCCTTTACAATGAGCAGTTCTTC | CASSPTSGGLYNEQFF
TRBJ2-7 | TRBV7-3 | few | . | TGTGCCAGCAGCCCGGCCGGCGGGAACTCCTACGAGCAGTACTTC | CASSPAGGNSYEQYF
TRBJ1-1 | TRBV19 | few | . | TGTGCCAGTAGTATCGGCCTTTCGAACACTGAAGCTTTCTTT | CASSIGLSNTEAFF
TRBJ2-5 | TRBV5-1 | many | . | TGCGCCAGCAGCTTGGCGGGCAGCACCCAAGAGACCCAGTACTTC | CASSLAGSTQETQYF
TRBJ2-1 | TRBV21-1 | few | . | TGTGCCAGCAGCAAGCCCACGGGACAGGGGGGTACAGGCCTACTGGACAATGAGCAGTTCTTC | CASSKPTGQGGTGLLDNEQFF